The table lists the clone carrying this T cell receptor (beta chain) with a few counts. These data originate in a study of identical twins. In germline, CDR1 is SGHKS, CDR2 YYEKEE (reference sequence). The CDR3 has 15 residues. The junction had 3 bases not matched to a gene; V was cut back by 3 bases and J by 0 bases. Via MiXCR, TCRdb re-called the 5' RACE reads, giving one row per CDR3 protein. The table has 420,000 or so distinct CDR3 sequences, under 20% seen once. Source material: naive T cells sorted from blood. V and J are TRBV5-5 and TRBJ1-3; 7 nucleotides line up with TRBD1. This clonotype originated in a man aged 50-60 years in good health. The CDR3 region has the DNA TGTGCCAGCAGCTATACAGGGGACTCTGGAAACACCATATATTTT. Residues: CASSYTGDSGNTIYF.